This T cell receptor (beta chain) was recorded in a study of blood T cell repertoires in COVID-19. Whole-study context: Material from acute and convalescent COVID-19 was sourced from the United States, Italy and Spain. T cells, B-cell-depleted T cells, or PBMCs provided the cDNA or gDNA that served as material.

V was clipped by 0 bases and J by 8 bases; unmatched bases: 19. This CDR3 region has 18 residues. Germline CDR1 reads SGHNT; CDR2 reads YYREEE (reference sequence). In the authors' workflow: Nucleated cell counts were estimated from reference gene primer amplification. Sequencing was performed with immunoSEQ multiplex PCR; in TCRdb, only in-frame clones are kept and a portion is missing. V and J calls and clone size are those listed in that table; D and trimming were worked out from the DNA. The data hold 95,000 to 150,000 clones, with 60% to 85% observed a single time. The chain couples TRBV5-4 to TRBJ2-5; 7 nucleotides match TRBD1. The sequence was obtained from a human donor with acute or convalescent COVID-19. The donor label of this sample is uncertain. Material for sequencing was peripheral blood. CDR3 DNA sequence: TGTGCCAGCAGCTTGGGTTCGGCTTTCGGGACAGCCGTGTCAACCCAGTACTTC. Amino acid sequence: CASSLGSAFGTAVSTQYF.